The 20 T cell receptor beta chains reported below all come from one sample, sequenced in a study of shared clonotypes between healthy human individuals. Here immunoSEQ multiplex PCR was the method, and the copy in TCRdb shows in-frame clones only, minus some. The sample shows millions of clones, 90% to 95% of them seen only once. Naive CD8 cells lacked CD45RO, underwent positive selection for CCR7 and left out terminally differentiated effector memory CD45RA+ cells. Sequenced input: naive CD8+ T cells from PBMCs. These receptors all stem from a man younger than 35 in good health. Some clones in this sample may be carry-over from other donors' samples.

The chain is built from TRBV6-1 and TRBJ2-7, with 7 bases identical to TRBD2. Germline CDR1 and CDR2: MNHNS and SASEGT. V trimming: 7 bases; J trimming: 0 bases; junction bases outside the gene matches: 9. This CDR3 has 15 residues. CDR3 DNA sequence: TGTGCCAGCAATTGGCGGGAGTCCCCCTCCTACGAGCAGTACTTC. It is translated as CASNWRESPSYEQYF.

The V call is TRBV7-9, the J call TRBJ2-5; perhaps TRBD1 as D (6 bases). V was trimmed by 0 bases and J by 11 bases, leaving 16 bases between them. Germline loops: CDR1 SEHNR, CDR2 FQNEAQ (reference sequence). CDR3 length: 14 amino acids. For the CDR3, the DNA is TGTGCCAGCAGCTTAGCAACAGGGCTAACACCTCAGTACTTC. It specifies CASSLATGLTPQYF. The whole variable domain, filled in from reference TRBV7-9 and TRBJ2-5, reads DTGVSQNPRHKITKRGQNVTFRCDPISEHNRLYWYRQTLGQGPEFLTYFQNEAQLEKSRLLSDRFSAERPKGSFSTLEIQRTEQGDSAMYLCASSLATGLTPQYFGPGTRLLVL.

This clone was picked up a small number of times. CDR3 protein: CASSLTEGTEAFF. The CDR3 DNA sequence: TGTGCCAGCAGTTTAACGGAGGGGACTGAAGCTTTCTTT. The chain links TRBV28 to TRBJ1-1; possible D gene TRBD1, 5 bases. The CDR3 consists of 13 residues. Trimming took off 2 bases at V and 5 bases at J, with 9 bases between the two ends. Germline CDR1 is MDHEN and CDR2 is SYDVKM.

V usage is TRBV9 and J usage is TRBJ2-7; 8 bases line up with TRBD2. The CDR3 loop spans 16 amino acids. Trimming cost V 3 bases and J 0 bases; bases outside gene matches: 8. Germline V gene sequence: CDR1 SGDLS, CDR2 YYNGEE. In DNA form, the CDR3 reads TGTGCCAGCAGCGCCCAAAGCGGGAGTCACTCCTACGAGCAGTACTTC. Protein sequence: CASSAQSGSHSYEQYF.

The J gene is TRBJ1-1, the V gene TRBV27; maybe TRBD1 (5 bases). CDR1 is MNHEY, CDR2 SMNVEV, per germline (reference sequence). The V end was cut by 0 bases, the J end by 0 bases, with 11 bases between. The CDR3 spans 16 residues. The CDR3 DNA reads as TGTGCCAGCAGTTTATCGGCAGGGACCGTGAACACTGAAGCTTTCTTT. It codes for CASSLSAGTVNTEAFF.

Comments on this clone: The sample carries other DNA sequences with the same CDR3. The rearrangement joins TRBV29-1 to TRBJ2-1, with 7 bases that match TRBD2. Trimming removed 3 bases from V and 7 bases from J; junction bases left unmatched: 0. This CDR3 is 11 amino acids long. Per germline, CDR1 SQVTM and CDR2 ANQGSEA. CDR3: CSVDGGNEQFF. CDR3 in DNA: TGCAGCGTTGACGGGGGGAATGAGCAGTTCTTC.

This clone has only one observation. Other DNA sequences of this sample code for an identical CDR3. The chain is built from TRBV29-1 and TRBJ2-7; TRBD1 aligns across 7 bases. Germline lookup yields CDR1 SQVTM and CDR2 ANQGSEA. V gave up 1 base and J gave up 0 bases; unmatched junction bases: 3. CDR3 size: 14 residues. CDR3 coding DNA: TGCAGCGTTGAAGTTACAGGGGCCTCCTACGAGCAGTACTTC. Translation gives CSVEVTGASYEQYF.

The V call is TRBV13, the J call TRBJ2-5; weak D call: TRBD1 (5 bases). Germline V gene sequence: CDR1 PRHDT, CDR2 FYEKMQ (reference sequence). V gave up 0 bases and J gave up 3 bases, with 8 bases separating them. CDR3 size: 14 residues. CDR3 loop: CASSLGGREETQYF. DNA of the CDR3: TGTGCCAGCAGCTTAGGTGGCAGGGAAGAGACCCAGTACTTC.

The chain links TRBV4-3 to TRBJ2-2, with D possibly matching TRBD2 (6 bases). Trimming removed 1 base from V and 6 bases from J, with 15 bases in between. The CDR3 runs to 16 residues. Per germline, CDR1 LGHNA and CDR2 YSLEER. CDR3 loop: CASSQAGGPGSGELFF. The CDR3 nucleotides read TGCGCCAGCAGCCAAGCCGGAGGGCCGGGATCCGGGGAGCTGTTTTTT.

This sequence joins TRBV7-9 and TRBJ2-1, with 14 bases that match TRBD2. Germline V gene lookup returns CDR1 SEHNR and CDR2 FQNEAQ (reference sequence). V gave up 0 bases and J gave up 6 bases; unmatched junction bases: 4. This CDR3 comprises 17 residues. The CDR3 region is CASSLATSGRVGNEQFF. CDR3 DNA sequence: TGTGCCAGCAGCTTAGCGACTAGCGGGAGGGTCGGCAATGAGCAGTTCTTC.

The genes are TRBV19 and TRBJ1-5; 8 bases map to TRBD1. Germline CDR1 LNHDA, CDR2 SQIVND (reference sequence). The CDR3 is made up of 16 amino acids. Germline trimming cut 2 bases from V and 7 bases from J; bases unmatched to any gene: 10. The CDR3: CASSIWDRPSNQPQHF. The CDR3 nucleotides are TGTGCCAGTAGTATATGGGACAGGCCATCCAACCAGCCCCAGCATTTT.

The chain has TRBV19 and TRBJ1-2; weak D call: TRBD1 (5 bases). Trimming pared 5 bases from V and 3 bases from J, leaving 19 bases between. Germline V lookup: CDR1 LNHDA, CDR2 SQIVND (reference sequence). The length of the CDR3 is 16 residues. The CDR3 loop is CASSAPVIQDYYGYTF. The CDR3 nucleotides read TGTGCCAGTAGTGCGCCCGTTATACAGGATTACTATGGCTACACCTTC. The whole variable domain, filled in from reference TRBV19 and TRBJ1-2, reads DGGITQSPKYLFRKEGQNVTLSCEQNLNHDAMYWYRQDPGQGLRLIYYSQIVNDFQKGDIAEGYSVSREKKESFPLTVTSAQKNPTAFYLCASSAPVIQDYYGYTFGSGTRLTVV.

Remarks on this clone: Other DNA sequences in the sample encode the same CDR3. The V and J genes are TRBV5-5 and TRBJ1-1; D unresolved. Trimming left V 1 base short and J 0 bases short, with 7 bases between. This CDR3 has 14 residues. Germline V CDR1 and CDR2: SGHKS, YYEKEE (reference sequence). The CDR3 region has the DNA TGTGCCAGCAGCTTGAGAGGGATGAACACTGAAGCTTTCTTT. This sequence encodes CASSLRGMNTEAFF.

The V call is TRBV27, the J call TRBJ2-4, with 9 nucleotides matching TRBD2. Germline V CDR1 and CDR2: MNHEY, SMNVEV (reference sequence). The CDR3 runs to 21 residues. The V segment lost 1 base and the J segment 1 base; nucleotides outside the gene matches: 17. The CDR3 DNA reads as TGTGCCAGCAGTTTATATGGTTGGGCGGGAGGGCCACTGGGGGCCAAAAACATTCAGTACTTC. Encoded protein: CASSLYGWAGGPLGAKNIQYF.

This clone was seen a single time. The CDR3 region is CASSPDLGLAGDNEQFF. The CDR3 nucleotides are TGTGCCAGCAGCCCGGACCTGGGGCTAGCGGGAGACAATGAGCAGTTCTTC. The rearrangement links TRBV11-2 to TRBJ2-1; 10 bases line up with TRBD2. The CDR3 is made up of 17 amino acids. CDR1 is SGHAT and CDR2 is FQNNGV in the germline V gene. Trimming removed 5 bases from V and 5 bases from J; junction bases left unmatched: 12.

This clone was counted once. This rearrangement joins TRBV4-1 to TRBJ2-1, with D maybe TRBD1 (6 bases). Per germline, CDR1 MGHRA and CDR2 YSYEKL. The CDR3 length is 18 residues. Trimming took off 8 bases at V and 5 bases at J, with 28 bases between the two ends. The CDR3 coding sequence is TGCGCCAGCGCGGGTAGGACAGCAGCCAAGGGGCAGAACAATGAGCAGTTCTTC. This codes for CASAGRTAAKGQNNEQFF.

This chain joins TRBV7-2 and TRBJ1-1; TRBD1 aligns across 7 bases. The CDR3 has 18 amino acids. Germline CDR1 is SGHTA and CDR2 is FQGNSA. The trim removed 5 bases at V and 5 bases at J, leaving 20 bases unmatched. CDR3 protein: CASSRLGPAGGWGTEAFF. The CDR3 nucleotides are TGTGCCAGCAGCCGCCTCGGCCCGGCAGGGGGATGGGGAACTGAAGCTTTCTTT.

A remark on this clone: The identical CDR3 is also encoded by other nucleotide sequences in the sample. The genes are TRBV27 and TRBJ1-5; D gene ambiguous. CDR3 size: 12 residues. The V end was cut by 6 bases, the J end by 4 bases, with 7 bases between. From germline, CDR1 is MNHEY and CDR2 SMNVEV (reference sequence). DNA for the CDR3: TGTGCCAGCAGCTCACAGAATCAGCCCCAGCATTTT. Encoded protein: CASSSQNQPQHF.

J is TRBJ1-2 and V is TRBV18; D call uncertain. With 0 bases removed from V and 1 base from J, the gap between germline ends came to 9 bases. CDR1 and CDR2 (germline): KGHSH, LQKENI. The CDR3 runs 15 residues. CDR3 sequence: CASSPPAGSNYGYTF. The DNA of the CDR3 is TGTGCCAGCTCACCACCGGCCGGGAGTAACTATGGCTACACCTTC.

The rearrangement uses TRBV10-1 and TRBJ2-2, with D uncertain. V was trimmed by 3 bases and J by 4 bases, leaving 6 bases between them. CDR3 size: 13 residues. Germline V lookup: CDR1 WNHNN, CDR2 SYGVQD (reference sequence). The CDR3 region is CASSDLGTGELFF. CDR3 nucleotide sequence: TGCGCCAGCAGTGACCTGGGCACCGGGGAGCTGTTTTTT.